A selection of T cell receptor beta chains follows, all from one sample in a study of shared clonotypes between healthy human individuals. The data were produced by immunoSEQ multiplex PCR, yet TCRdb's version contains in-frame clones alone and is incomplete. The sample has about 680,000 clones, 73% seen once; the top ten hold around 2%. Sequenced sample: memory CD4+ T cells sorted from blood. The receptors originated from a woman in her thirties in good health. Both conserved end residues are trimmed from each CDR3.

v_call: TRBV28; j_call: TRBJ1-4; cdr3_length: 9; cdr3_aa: ASRENEKLF
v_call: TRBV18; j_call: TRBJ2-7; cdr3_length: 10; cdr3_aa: ASSPGRFEQY
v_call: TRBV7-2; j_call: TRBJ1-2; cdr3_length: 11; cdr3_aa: ASSLFSGHGYT
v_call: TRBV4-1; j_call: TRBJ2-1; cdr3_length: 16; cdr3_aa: ASSQDQAALGVSDEQF
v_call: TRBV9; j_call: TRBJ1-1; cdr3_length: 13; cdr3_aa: ASSATGTGDTEAF
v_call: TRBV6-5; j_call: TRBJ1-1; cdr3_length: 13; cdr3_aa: ASSYSGGNPTEAF
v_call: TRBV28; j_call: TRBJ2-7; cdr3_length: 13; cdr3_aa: ASSLGGSLGHEQY
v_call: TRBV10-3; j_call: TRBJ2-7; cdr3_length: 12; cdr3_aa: AISDGGAAYEQY
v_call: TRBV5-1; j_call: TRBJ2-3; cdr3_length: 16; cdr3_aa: ASSLGPPQLTSTDTQY
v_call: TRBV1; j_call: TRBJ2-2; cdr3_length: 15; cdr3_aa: TSSSSGAGGYTGELF
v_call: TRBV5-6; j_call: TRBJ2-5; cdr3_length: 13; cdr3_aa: ASSFRDTGGETQY
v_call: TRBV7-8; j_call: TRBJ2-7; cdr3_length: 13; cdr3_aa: ASRSGLAGSYEQY
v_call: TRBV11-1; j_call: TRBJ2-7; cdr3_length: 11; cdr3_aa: ASSLYFNEEQY
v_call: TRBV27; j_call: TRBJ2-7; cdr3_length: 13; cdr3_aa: ASSFAQGASAEQY
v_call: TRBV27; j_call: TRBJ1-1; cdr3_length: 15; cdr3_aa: ASSSITGSRFRGEAF
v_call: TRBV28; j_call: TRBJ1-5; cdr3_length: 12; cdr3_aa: ASSLNRVHQPQH
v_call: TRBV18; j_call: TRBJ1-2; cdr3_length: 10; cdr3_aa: ASSPGFEGYT
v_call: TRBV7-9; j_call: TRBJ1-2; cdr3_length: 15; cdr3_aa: ASSRMRTGGVFYGYT
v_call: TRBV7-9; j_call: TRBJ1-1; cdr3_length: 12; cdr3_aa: ASSLTGGNTEAF
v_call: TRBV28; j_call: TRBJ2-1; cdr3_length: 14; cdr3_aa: ASSSPPQGRGNEQF
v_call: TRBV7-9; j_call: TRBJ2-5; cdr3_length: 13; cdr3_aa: ASSLALTGQETQY
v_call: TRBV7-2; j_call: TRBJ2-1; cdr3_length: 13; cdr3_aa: ANKLSPLGVNEQF
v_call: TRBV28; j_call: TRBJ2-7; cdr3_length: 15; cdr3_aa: ASRIFGGGTFNYEQY
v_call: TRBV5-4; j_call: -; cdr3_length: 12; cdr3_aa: ASSLSDRSNEQY
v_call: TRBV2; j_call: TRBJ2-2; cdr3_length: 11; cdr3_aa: ASSEMSGGELF
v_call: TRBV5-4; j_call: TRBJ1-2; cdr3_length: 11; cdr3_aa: ASSWGQVDGYT
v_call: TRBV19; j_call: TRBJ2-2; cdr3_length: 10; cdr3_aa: ASSITPPVLF
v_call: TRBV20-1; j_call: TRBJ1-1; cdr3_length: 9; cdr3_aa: SARGNTEAF
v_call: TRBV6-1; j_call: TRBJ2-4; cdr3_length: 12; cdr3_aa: ASSVLGFGNIQY
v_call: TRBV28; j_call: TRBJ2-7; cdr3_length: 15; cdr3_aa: ASSANVGARGTYEQY
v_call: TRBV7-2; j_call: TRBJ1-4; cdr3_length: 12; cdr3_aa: ASTYRSTNEKLF
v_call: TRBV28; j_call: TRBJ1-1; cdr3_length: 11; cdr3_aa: ASSFQRNTEAF
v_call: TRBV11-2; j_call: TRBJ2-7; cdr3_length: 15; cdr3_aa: ASSSASGSSSPYEQY
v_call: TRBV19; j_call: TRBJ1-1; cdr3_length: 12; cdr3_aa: ASAEGGLDTEAF
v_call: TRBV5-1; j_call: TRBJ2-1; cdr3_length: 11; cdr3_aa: ASFGGNYNEQF
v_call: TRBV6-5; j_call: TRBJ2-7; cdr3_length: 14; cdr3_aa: ASSYGLGQGANEQY
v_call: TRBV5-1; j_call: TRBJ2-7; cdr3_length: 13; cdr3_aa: ASSLDPGGSYEQY
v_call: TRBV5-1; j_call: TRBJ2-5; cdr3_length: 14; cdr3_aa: ASRLGVAGGGETQY
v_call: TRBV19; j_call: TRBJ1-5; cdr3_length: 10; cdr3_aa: ASTSSNQPQH
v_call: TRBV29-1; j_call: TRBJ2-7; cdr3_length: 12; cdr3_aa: SVGLAGGKYEQY
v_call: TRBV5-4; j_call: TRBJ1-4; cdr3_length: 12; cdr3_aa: ASSSRDRGEKLF
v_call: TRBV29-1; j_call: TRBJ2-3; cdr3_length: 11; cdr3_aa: SVQAGATDTQY
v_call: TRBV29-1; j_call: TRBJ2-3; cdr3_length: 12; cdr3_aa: SVDNSGRTDTQY
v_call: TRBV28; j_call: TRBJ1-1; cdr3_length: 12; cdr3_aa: ASSPPGTPAEAF
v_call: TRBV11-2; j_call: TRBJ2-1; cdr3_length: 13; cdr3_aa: ASSSRTSGIFAQF
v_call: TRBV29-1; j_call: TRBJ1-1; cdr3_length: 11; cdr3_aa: SVVRSEGGWAF
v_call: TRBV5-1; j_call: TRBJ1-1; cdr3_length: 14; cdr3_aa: ASSLRPTGPNTEAF
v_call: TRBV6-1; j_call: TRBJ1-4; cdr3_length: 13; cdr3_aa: ASARGTGRNEKLF
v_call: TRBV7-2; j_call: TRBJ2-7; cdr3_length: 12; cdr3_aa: ASKNLAGAYEQY
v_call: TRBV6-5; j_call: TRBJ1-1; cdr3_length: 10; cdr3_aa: ASSYGTDKAF